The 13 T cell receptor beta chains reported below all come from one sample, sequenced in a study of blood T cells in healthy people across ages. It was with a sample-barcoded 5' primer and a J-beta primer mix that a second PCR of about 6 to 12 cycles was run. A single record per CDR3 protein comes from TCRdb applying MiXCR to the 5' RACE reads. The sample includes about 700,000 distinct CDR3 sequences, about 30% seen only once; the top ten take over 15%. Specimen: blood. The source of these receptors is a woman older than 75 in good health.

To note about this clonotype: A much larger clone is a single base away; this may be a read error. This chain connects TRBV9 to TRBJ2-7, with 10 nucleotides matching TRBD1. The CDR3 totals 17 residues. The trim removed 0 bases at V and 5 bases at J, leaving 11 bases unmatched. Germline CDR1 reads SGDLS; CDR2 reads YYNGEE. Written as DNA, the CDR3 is TGTGCCAGCAGCGTAGACCCCGGGACAGGGGTAGGAAACGAGCAGTACTTC. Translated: CASSVDPGTGVGNEQYF.

This chain's CDR3 is CASSPGQGNTGELFF. DNA for the CDR3: TGTGCCAGCAGCCCGGGACAGGGGAACACCGGGGAGCTGTTTTTT. The rearrangement links TRBV2 to TRBJ2-2, with TRBD1 matching over 9 bases. This CDR3 is built from 15 residues. Trimming removed 6 bases from V and 1 base from J; junction bases left unmatched: 3. The germline gives CDR1 SNHLY, CDR2 FYNNEI.

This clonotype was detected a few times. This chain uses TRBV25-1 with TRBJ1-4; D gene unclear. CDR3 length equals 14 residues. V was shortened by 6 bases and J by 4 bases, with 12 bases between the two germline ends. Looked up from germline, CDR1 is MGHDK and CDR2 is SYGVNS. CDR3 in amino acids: CASRGYFGNEKLFF. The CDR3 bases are TGTGCCAGCAGAGGGTACTTTGGTAATGAAAAACTGTTTTTT.

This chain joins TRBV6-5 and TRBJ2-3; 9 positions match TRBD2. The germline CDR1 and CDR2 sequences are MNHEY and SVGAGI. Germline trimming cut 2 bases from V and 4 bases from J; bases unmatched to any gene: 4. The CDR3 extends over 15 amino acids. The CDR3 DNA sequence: TGTGCCAGCAGTTACGCGGGGGGGCGGGCAGATACGCAGTATTTT. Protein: CASSYAGGRADTQYF.

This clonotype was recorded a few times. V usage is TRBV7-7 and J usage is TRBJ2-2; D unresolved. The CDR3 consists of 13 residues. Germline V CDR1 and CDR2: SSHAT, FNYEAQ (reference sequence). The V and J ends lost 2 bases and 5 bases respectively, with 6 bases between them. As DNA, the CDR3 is TGTGCCAGCAGCTTAAAGCCAACCGGGGAGCTGTTTTTT. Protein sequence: CASSLKPTGELFF.

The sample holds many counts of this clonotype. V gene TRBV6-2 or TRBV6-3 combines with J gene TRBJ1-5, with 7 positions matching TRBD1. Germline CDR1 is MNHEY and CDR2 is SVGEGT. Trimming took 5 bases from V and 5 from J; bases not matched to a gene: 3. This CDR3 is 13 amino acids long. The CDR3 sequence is CASSPDRDQPQHF. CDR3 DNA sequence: TGTGCCAGCAGTCCTGACAGGGATCAGCCCCAGCATTTT.

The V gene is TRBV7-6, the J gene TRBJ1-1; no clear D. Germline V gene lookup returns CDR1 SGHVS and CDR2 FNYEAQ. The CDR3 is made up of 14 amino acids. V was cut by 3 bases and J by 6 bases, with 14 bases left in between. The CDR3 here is CASSFEDRFAEAFF. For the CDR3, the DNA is TGTGCCAGCAGCTTTGAGGATCGGTTTGCTGAAGCTTTCTTT.

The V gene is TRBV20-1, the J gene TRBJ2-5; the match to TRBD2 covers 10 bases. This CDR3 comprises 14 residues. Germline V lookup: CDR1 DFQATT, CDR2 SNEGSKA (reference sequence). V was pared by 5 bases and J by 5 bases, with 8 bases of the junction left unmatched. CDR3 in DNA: TGCAGTGCTCAAACCAGCGGGAGGGGGGAGACCCAGTACTTC. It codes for CSAQTSGRGETQYF.

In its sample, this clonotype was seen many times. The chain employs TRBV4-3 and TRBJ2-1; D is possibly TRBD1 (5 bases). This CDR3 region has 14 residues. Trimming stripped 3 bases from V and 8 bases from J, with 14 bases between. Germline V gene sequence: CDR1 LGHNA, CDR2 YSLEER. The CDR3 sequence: CASSQGPAGDEQFF. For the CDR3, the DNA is TGCGCCAGCAGCCAGGGGCCGGCCGGCGATGAGCAGTTCTTC.

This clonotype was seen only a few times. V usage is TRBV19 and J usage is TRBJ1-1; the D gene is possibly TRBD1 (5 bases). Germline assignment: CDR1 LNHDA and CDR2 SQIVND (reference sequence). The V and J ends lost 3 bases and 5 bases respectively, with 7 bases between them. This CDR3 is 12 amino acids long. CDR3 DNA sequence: TGTGCCAGTAGTATGGGGGATACTGAAGCTTTCTTT. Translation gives CASSMGDTEAFF.

Here the CDR3 reads CASSLIVGVYNEQFF. Written as DNA, the CDR3 is TGTGCCAGCAGCTTAATAGTGGGGGTCTACAATGAGCAGTTCTTC. The V call is TRBV7-9, the J call TRBJ2-1, with D perhaps matching TRBD1 or TRBD2 (5 bases each). Trimming stripped 2 bases from V and 3 bases from J, with 11 bases between. Germline CDR1 is SEHNR and CDR2 is FQNEAQ (reference sequence). This CDR3 has 15 residues.

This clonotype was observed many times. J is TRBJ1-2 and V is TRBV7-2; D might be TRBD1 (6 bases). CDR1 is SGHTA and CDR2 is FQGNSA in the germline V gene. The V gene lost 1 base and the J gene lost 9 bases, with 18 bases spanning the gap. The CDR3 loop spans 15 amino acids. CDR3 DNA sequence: TGTGCCAGCAGCTTAGACCCCACAGGGTCTCGTAGCTACACCTTC. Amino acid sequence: CASSLDPTGSRSYTF.

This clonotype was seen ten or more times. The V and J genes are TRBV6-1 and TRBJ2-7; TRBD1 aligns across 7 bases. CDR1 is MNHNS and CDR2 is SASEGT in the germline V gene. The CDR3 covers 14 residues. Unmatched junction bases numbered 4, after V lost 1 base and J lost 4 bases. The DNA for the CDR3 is TGTGCCAGCAGTGAAGTACAGGGGTGGTACGAGCAGTACTTC. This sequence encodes CASSEVQGWYEQYF.